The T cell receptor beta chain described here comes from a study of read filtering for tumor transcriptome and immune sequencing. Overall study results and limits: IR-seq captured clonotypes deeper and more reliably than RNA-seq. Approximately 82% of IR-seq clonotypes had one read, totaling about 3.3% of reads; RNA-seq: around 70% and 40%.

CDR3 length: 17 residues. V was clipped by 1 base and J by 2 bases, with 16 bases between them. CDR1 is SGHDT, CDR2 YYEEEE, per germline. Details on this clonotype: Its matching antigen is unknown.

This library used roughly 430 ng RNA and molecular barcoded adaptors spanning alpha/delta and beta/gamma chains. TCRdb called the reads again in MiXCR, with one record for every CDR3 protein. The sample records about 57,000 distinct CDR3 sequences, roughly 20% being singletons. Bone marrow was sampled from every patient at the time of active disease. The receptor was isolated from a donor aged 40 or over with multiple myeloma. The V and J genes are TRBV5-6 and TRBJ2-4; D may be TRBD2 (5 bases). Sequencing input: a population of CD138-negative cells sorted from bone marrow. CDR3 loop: CASSLFGIGMTKNIQYF. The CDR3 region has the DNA TGTGCCAGCAGCTTGTTTGGTATCGGGATGACCAAAAACATTCAGTACTTC. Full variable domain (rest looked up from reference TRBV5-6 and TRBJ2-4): DAGVTQSPTHLIKTRGQQVTLRCSPKSGHDTVSWYQQALGQGPQFIFQYYEEEERQRGNFPDRFSGHQFPNYSSELNVNALLLGDSALYLCASSLFGIGMTKNIQYFGAGTRLSVL.